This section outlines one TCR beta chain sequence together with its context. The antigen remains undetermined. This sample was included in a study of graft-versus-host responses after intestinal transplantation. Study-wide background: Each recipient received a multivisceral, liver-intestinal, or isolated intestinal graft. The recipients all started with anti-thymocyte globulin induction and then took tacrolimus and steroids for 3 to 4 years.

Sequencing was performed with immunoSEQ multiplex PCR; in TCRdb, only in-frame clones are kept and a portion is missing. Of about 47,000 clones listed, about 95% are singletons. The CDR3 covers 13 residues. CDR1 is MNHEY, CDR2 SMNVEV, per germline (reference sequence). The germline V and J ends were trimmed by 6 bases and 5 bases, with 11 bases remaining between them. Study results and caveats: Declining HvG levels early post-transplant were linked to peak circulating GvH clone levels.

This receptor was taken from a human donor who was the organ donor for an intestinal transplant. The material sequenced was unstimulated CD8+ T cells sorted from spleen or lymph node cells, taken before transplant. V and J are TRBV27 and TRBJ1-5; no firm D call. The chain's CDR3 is CASRSEADQPQHF. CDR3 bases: TGTGCCAGCAGGTCGGAAGCTGATCAGCCCCAGCATTTT.